These 20 T cell receptor beta chains originate from one sample sequenced in a study of T cell responses to AZD1222 COVID-19 vaccine (dated by TCRdb to the early 2020s). Per the publication, the time point label means: baseline before first vaccination. Library generation was performed with the immunoSEQ multiplex PCR assay. TCRdb mirrors the immuneACCESS table, restricted to in-frame sequences. Some clones are absent from its copies; in checked studies, under half trace to an unresolved V gene, and the reason for the others is unknown. The sample table lists over 100,000 clones, around nine tenths of them with a count of one. Clones ranked in the top ten supply roughly 2.4% of the sample. Sequenced here: peripheral blood, sampled on day 0 of AZD1222 vaccination. These receptor sequences come from an adult in good health.

CDR3 sequence reads: CASSFGSHDGYTF. CDR3 coding DNA: TGTGCCAGCAGCTTCGGCTCCCACGATGGCTACACCTTC. V gene TRBV5-6 combines with J gene TRBJ1-2; no clear D. The V gene lost 2 bases and the J gene lost 6 bases, with 11 bases spanning the gap. The germline gives CDR1 SGHDT, CDR2 YYEEEE. The CDR3 is 13 residues long.

V and J are TRBV2 and TRBJ2-5; 8 bases line up with TRBD2. Germline trimming cut 6 bases from V and 7 bases from J; bases unmatched to any gene: 13. From germline, CDR1 is SNHLY and CDR2 FYNNEI. The CDR3 length is 15 residues. CDR3 region: CASRTGSGSEVTQYF. The DNA for the CDR3 is TGTGCCAGCAGGACCGGGAGCGGGAGCGAGGTGACCCAGTACTTC.

The chain couples TRBV9 to TRBJ2-2, with 8 bases lining up with TRBD2. The CDR3 has 15 amino acids. Per the germline V gene, CDR1 is SGDLS and CDR2 is YYNGEE. V lost 0 bases, J lost 4 bases, and 2 bases stayed unmatched. In nucleotides, the CDR3 is TGTGCCAGCAGCGTAGACGGGAGGGGCACCGGGGAGCTGTTTTTT. Translation gives CASSVDGRGTGELFF.

V is TRBV5-1 and J is TRBJ2-3, with 9 bases fitting TRBD2. The CDR3 runs 15 residues. Germline trimming cut 3 bases from V and 4 bases from J; bases unmatched to any gene: 6. In germline, CDR1 is SGHRS, CDR2 YFSETQ. The CDR3 DNA sequence: TGCGCCAGCAGCTCGAGCGGGAGGCCCCCAGATACGCAGTATTTT. This encodes CASSSSGRPPDTQYF.

In its sample, this clone was seen once. As DNA, the CDR3 is TGTGCCAGCAGTATATTCACGTGGAGGGGGGATCAGCCCCAGCATTTT. Residues: CASSIFTWRGDQPQHF. The rearrangement links TRBV28 to TRBJ1-5, with D possibly being TRBD1 (6 bases). V lost 5 bases and J lost 5, with 19 bases in between. CDR1 is MDHEN and CDR2 is SYDVKM in the germline V gene. CDR3 length: 16 residues.

This clone was detected only once. The chain has TRBV3-1 (or the pseudogene TRBV3-2) and TRBJ2-7, with D maybe TRBD2 (5 bases). The CDR3 totals 13 residues. Germline CDR1 is LGHDT and CDR2 is YNNKEL (reference sequence). V was trimmed by 3 bases and J by 2 bases, leaving 8 bases between them. CDR3 protein: CASSHLTTYEQYF. The CDR3 DNA reads as TGTGCCAGCAGCCACCTGACTACCTACGAGCAGTACTTC.

The chain couples TRBV10-3 to TRBJ1-2, with D possibly TRBD1 on 5 matching bases. V gave up 10 bases and J gave up 2 bases, with 11 bases separating them. The CDR3 contains 12 residues. CDR1 ENHRY and CDR2 SYGVKD come from the germline V gene. Here the CDR3 DNA reads TGTGCCACACAGGTTTTCAACTATGGCTACACCTTC. This translates into CATQVFNYGYTF.

The chain employs TRBV3-1 (or the pseudogene TRBV3-2) and TRBJ1-6; the match to TRBD1 covers 7 bases. Trimming cost V 1 base and J 7 bases; bases outside gene matches: 7. The CDR3 length is 16 residues. Germline V gene sequence: CDR1 LGHDT, CDR2 YNNKEL (reference sequence). CDR3 DNA sequence: TGTGCCAGCAGCCAAGGAGGTGGCAGGGGGAATTCACCCCTCCACTTT. Translating gives CASSQGGGRGNSPLHF.

The chain couples TRBV9 to TRBJ2-7, with TRBD2 identical over 11 bases. CDR3 length: 15 residues. CDR1 and CDR2 from the germline V gene are SGDLS and YYNGEE. Trimming cost V 3 bases and J 3 bases; bases outside gene matches: 5. CDR3: CASSAGLAGSYEQYF. The DNA for the CDR3 is TGTGCCAGCAGCGCCGGACTAGCGGGTAGCTACGAGCAGTACTTC.

V and J are TRBV6-1 and TRBJ1-2, with 9 bases fitting TRBD1. CDR3 length equals 17 residues. Germline V gene data show CDR1 as MNHNS and CDR2 as SASEGT. The V gene end was trimmed by 3 bases and the J gene end by 7 bases; junction bases not matched to a gene: 15. For the CDR3, the DNA is TGTGCCAGCAGTGAGTCCACCGGGACAGGGTATTTAGGTGGCTACACCTTC. Translated: CASSESTGTGYLGGYTF.

The chain employs TRBV5-8 and TRBJ2-3; D gene uncertain. The CDR3 consists of 13 residues. V lost 0 bases and J lost 1, with 3 bases in between. Germline CDR1 is SGHTS and CDR2 is YDEGEE. CDR3 region: CASSLGGTDTQYF. The CDR3 DNA is TGTGCCAGCAGCTTGGGAGGCACAGATACGCAGTATTTT.

The V and J genes are TRBV7-9 and TRBJ2-2, with a possible D match to TRBD1 (6 bases). The CDR3 length is 17 residues. Trimming stripped 5 bases from V and 6 bases from J, with 22 bases between. Germline-derived CDR1 and CDR2 are SEHNR and FQNEAQ (reference sequence). The CDR3 is CASSPQYRDWRSGELFF. CDR3 DNA: TGTGCCAGCAGCCCCCAGTACAGGGATTGGAGGTCCGGGGAGCTGTTTTTT.

V is TRBV28 and J is TRBJ1-5; 8 positions match TRBD1. This CDR3 is 15 amino acids long. In germline, CDR1 is MDHEN, CDR2 SYDVKM. Unmatched junction bases numbered 5, after V lost 7 bases and J lost 0 bases. The CDR3 protein is CASTTGGISNQPQHF. DNA for the CDR3: TGTGCCAGCACCACAGGGGGGATTAGCAATCAGCCCCAGCATTTT.

V usage is TRBV3-1 (or the pseudogene TRBV3-2) and J usage is TRBJ2-7, with a possible D match to TRBD1 (6 bases). CDR1 is LGHDT and CDR2 is YNNKEL in the germline V gene (reference sequence). The V end lost 3 bases, the J end lost 12 bases, and 12 bases lay between the germline ends. This CDR3 region has 11 residues. CDR3 nucleotides: TGTGCCAGCAGCCAGGACAGTTCTGCGTACTTC. Protein sequence: CASSQDSSAYF.

The rearrangement links TRBV5-1 to TRBJ2-2; 7 bases match TRBD1. CDR1 and CDR2 from the germline V gene are SGHRS and YFSETQ. This CDR3 has 15 amino acids. J gave up 7 bases and V 3 bases, and 9 bases lay outside the gene matches. In DNA form, the CDR3 reads TGCGCCAGCAGCTCCAACACAGGGGTGAGCGGGGAGCTGTTTTTT. As protein: CASSSNTGVSGELFF. The variable domain in full, with the rest retrieved from reference TRBV5-1 and TRBJ2-2, is KAGVTQTPRYLIKTRGQQVTLSCSPISGHRSVSWYQQTPGQGLQFLFEYFSETQRNKGNFPGRFSGRQFSNSRSEMNVSTLELGDSALYLCASSSNTGVSGELFFGEGSRLTVL.

The chain combines TRBV9 with TRBJ1-2; tentative D call: TRBD1 (6 bases). Germline loops: CDR1 SGDLS, CDR2 YYNGEE. This CDR3 comprises 17 residues. The V and J ends lost 0 bases and 2 bases respectively, with 17 bases between them. CDR3 sequence: CASSVGGRGTGNYGYTF. CDR3 nucleotide sequence: TGTGCCAGCAGCGTAGGTGGACGCGGAACAGGGAACTATGGCTACACCTTC.

The V gene is TRBV6-5, the J gene TRBJ1-5; TRBD1 agrees at 8 bases. Germline CDR1 MNHEY, CDR2 SVGAGI. CDR3 length: 14 residues. V was pared by 8 bases and J by 7 bases, with 10 bases of the junction left unmatched. This chain's CDR3 is CASSSAGGWQPQHF. The CDR3 DNA sequence: TGTGCCAGCTCTTCGGCAGGGGGCTGGCAGCCCCAGCATTTT.

The chain combines TRBV7-8 with TRBJ2-1; 9 bases line up with TRBD2. CDR3 length: 12 residues. With 11 bases clipped from V and 6 bases from J, the junction kept 5 bases outside the gene matches. CDR1 and CDR2 from the germline V gene are SGHVS and FQNEAQ. The CDR3 nucleotides read TGTGCCCGGCGGGGGGGGAGCAATGAGCAGTTCTTC. Encoded protein: CARRGGSNEQFF.

This rearrangement joins TRBV18 to TRBJ2-7; 11 nucleotides line up with TRBD1. The CDR3 length is 15 residues. V gave up 4 bases and J gave up 4 bases; unmatched junction bases: 6. Per the germline V gene, CDR1 is KGHSH and CDR2 is LQKENI. CDR3 in amino acids: CASSQAGTGGYEQYF. Here the CDR3 DNA reads TGTGCCAGCTCACAAGCCGGGACAGGGGGTTACGAGCAGTACTTC.

The chain employs TRBV6-5 and TRBJ1-6; TRBD1 is a possible D gene (6 bases). The length of the CDR3 is 15 residues. Trimming cost V 0 bases and J 6 bases, with 9 bases left between them. Germline V gene sequence: CDR1 MNHEY, CDR2 SVGAGI. CDR3 nucleotide sequence: TGTGCCAGCAGTTACTCGGTACAGGGTAATTCACCCCTCCACTTT. Encoded protein: CASSYSVQGNSPLHF.